These 14 T cell receptor beta chains were all obtained from the same sample, sequenced in a study of blood T cells in healthy people across ages. Through a sample-barcoded 5' primer and a J-beta primer mix, a second PCR was run for 7 to 11 cycles. TCRdb recomputed calls from the 5' RACE reads with MiXCR, one row per CDR3 protein. The sample carries over a million distinct CDR3 sequences, over 35% recorded once. The sample was blood. The source is a woman aged 60-70 years in good health.

The rearrangement uses TRBV20-1 and TRBJ2-3; 9 nucleotides line up with TRBD1. The CDR3 has 17 residues. J lost 2 bases, V lost 6 bases, and 15 bases had no gene match. Germline CDR1 DFQATT, CDR2 SNEGSKA (reference sequence). The CDR3 spells CSASGQGKIFVTDTQYF. CDR3 bases: TGCAGTGCCAGCGGACAGGGGAAAATCTTCGTCACAGATACGCAGTATTTT.

This clonotype was seen more than once but under ten times. The chain couples TRBV4-2 to TRBJ1-2, with a possible D match to TRBD1 (5 bases). This CDR3 is built from 15 residues. Germline CDR1 LGHNA, CDR2 YNFKEQ. The ends were cut back, 4 bases at V and 3 bases at J, with 15 bases in the middle. The CDR3 loop is CASSRDTGTYYGYTF. CDR3 in DNA: TGTGCCAGCAGCCGAGATACCGGGACGTACTATGGCTACACCTTC.

In its sample, this clonotype was seen many times. The V gene is TRBV29-1, the J gene TRBJ2-5; TRBD1 aligns across 10 bases. V lost 7 bases and J lost 4; bases outside the gene matches: 6. There are 13 residues in the CDR3. Germline V CDR1 and CDR2: SQVTM, ANQGSEA. CDR3 nucleotide sequence: TGCAGCGACCTGACAGGGGGCGCAGAGACCCAGTACTTC. The encoded protein is CSDLTGGAETQYF.

J is TRBJ2-3 and V is TRBV14, with D tentatively TRBD2 (5 bases). Trimming removed 6 bases at V and 2 bases at J, with 15 bases between. There are 15 residues in the CDR3. From germline, CDR1 is SGHDN and CDR2 FVKESK. This chain's CDR3 is CASSRLASPTDTQYF. The CDR3 DNA reads TGTGCCAGCAGTCGCCTAGCCTCTCCCACAGATACGCAGTATTTT.

The rearrangement joins TRBV6-5 to TRBJ1-2; the match to TRBD1 covers 10 bases. V gave up 6 bases and J gave up 8 bases; unmatched junction bases: 6. The CDR3 spans 13 residues. CDR1 is MNHEY and CDR2 is SVGAGI in the germline V gene. This CDR3 is CASRETGGWGYTF. Written as DNA, the CDR3 is TGTGCCAGCAGGGAGACAGGGGGCTGGGGCTACACCTTC.

This rearrangement joins TRBV9 to TRBJ2-1; D tentatively reads TRBD1 or TRBD2 (5 bases each). The CDR3 is 15 amino acids. Germline lookup yields CDR1 SGDLS and CDR2 YYNGEE. Deletions cut 0 bases from V and 6 bases from J, with 13 bases between. The CDR3 DNA sequence: TGTGCCAGCAGCGTAGCCGGGACGGTCGGCAATGAGCAGTTCTTC. Protein product: CASSVAGTVGNEQFF.

This clonotype was seen a handful of times. The chain links TRBV2 to TRBJ1-2; D might be TRBD1 (5 bases). V was cut by 5 bases and J by 5 bases, with 12 bases left in between. This CDR3 region has 13 residues. Germline V CDR1 and CDR2: SNHLY, FYNNEI. The CDR3 DNA is TGTGCCAGCAGTTTTAAGGGGTCTTATGGCTACACCTTC. This encodes CASSFKGSYGYTF.

The CDR3 DNA follows: TGTGCCAGCAGCTGGGGACTAGCGACTACCTACGAGCAGTACTTC. As protein: CASSWGLATTYEQYF. This chain joins TRBV7-8 and TRBJ2-7; TRBD2 matches at 10 bases. Trimming at V came to 4 bases and at J to 2 bases, leaving 5 bases not matched to a gene. Per the germline V gene, CDR1 is SGHVS and CDR2 is FQNEAQ. This CDR3 has 15 residues.

This sequence joins TRBV18 and TRBJ2-3, with TRBD2 matching over 7 bases. Germline CDR1 reads KGHSH; CDR2 reads LQKENI. The CDR3 sequence is 15 residues long. With 4 bases clipped from V and 1 base from J, the junction kept 5 bases outside the gene matches. As DNA, the CDR3 is TGTGCCAGCTCACTGGGGACTACCTGCACAGATACGCAGTATTTT. As protein: CASSLGTTCTDTQYF. Drawing the rest from reference TRBV18 and TRBJ2-3, the complete variable domain is NAGVMQNPRHLVRRRGQEARLRCSPMKGHSHVYWYRQLPEEGLKFMVYLQKENIIDESGMPKERFSAEFPKEGPSILRIQQVVRGDSAAYFCASSLGTTCTDTQYFGPGTRLTVL.

This clonotype was recorded once. The V and J genes are TRBV5-5 and TRBJ2-3; 10 nucleotides align to TRBD2. The V segment lost 3 bases and the J segment 3 bases; nucleotides outside the gene matches: 13. Germline CDR1 SGHKS, CDR2 YYEKEE (reference sequence). This CDR3 has 18 residues. The chain's CDR3 is CASSYVLAGAFLTDTQYF. For the CDR3, the DNA is TGTGCCAGCAGCTATGTCCTAGCGGGAGCCTTCTTAACAGATACGCAGTATTTT.

This chain joins TRBV7-3 and TRBJ2-3, with D possibly being TRBD2 (6 bases). From germline, CDR1 is SGHTA and CDR2 FQGTGA. The CDR3 is 14 residues long. V gave up 5 bases and J gave up 3 bases, with 12 bases separating them. CDR3 protein: CASSRRLVTDTQYF. CDR3 nucleotide sequence: TGTGCCAGCAGCCGACGACTAGTAACAGATACGCAGTATTTT.

The chain employs TRBV3-1 and TRBJ1-2; D is uncertain. CDR3 length: 14 amino acids. Trimming left V 2 bases short and J 6 bases short, with 13 bases between. Germline CDR1 and CDR2: LGHDT and YNNKEL (reference sequence). CDR3 sequence: CASSQRVTDDGYTF. CDR3 sequence (DNA): TGTGCCAGCAGCCAAAGGGTAACGGACGATGGCTACACCTTC.

This clonotype was found a few times. The V gene is TRBV29-1, the J gene TRBJ2-7, with D tentatively TRBD2 (6 bases). This CDR3 region has 10 residues. Trimming removed 3 bases from V and 6 bases from J, with 6 bases in between. CDR1 and CDR2 (germline): SQVTM, ANQGSEA. The CDR3 region is CSVEEGEQYF. The CDR3 bases are TGCAGCGTTGAGGAGGGCGAGCAGTACTTC.

The chain employs TRBV29-1 and TRBJ2-2; the D gene could be TRBD1 or TRBD2 (6 bases each). V lost 6 bases, J lost 6 bases, and 17 bases lay in between. The CDR3 runs 14 residues. Germline V lookup: CDR1 SQVTM, CDR2 ANQGSEA. In DNA, the CDR3 is TGCAGCGTACGACTGGGGGGCCTCTCCGGGGAGCTGTTTTTT. This translates into CSVRLGGLSGELFF.